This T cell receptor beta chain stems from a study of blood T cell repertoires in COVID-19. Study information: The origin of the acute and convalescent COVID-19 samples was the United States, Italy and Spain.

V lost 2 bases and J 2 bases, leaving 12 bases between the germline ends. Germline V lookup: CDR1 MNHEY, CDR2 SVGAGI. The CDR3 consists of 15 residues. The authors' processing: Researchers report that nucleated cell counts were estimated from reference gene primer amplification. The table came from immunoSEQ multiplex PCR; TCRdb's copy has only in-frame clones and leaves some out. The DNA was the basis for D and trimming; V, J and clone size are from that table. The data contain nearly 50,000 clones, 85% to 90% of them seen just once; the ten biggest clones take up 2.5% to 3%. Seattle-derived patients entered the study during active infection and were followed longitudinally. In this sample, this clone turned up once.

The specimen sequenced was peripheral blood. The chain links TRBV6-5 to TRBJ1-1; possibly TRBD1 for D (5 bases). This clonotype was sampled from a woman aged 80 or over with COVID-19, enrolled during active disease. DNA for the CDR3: TGTGCCAGCAGTTACGGGGGGGTGGGAAACACTGAAGCTTTCTTT. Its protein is CASSYGGVGNTEAFF.